The clone carrying this T cell receptor beta chain was recorded only once. This sample stems from a study of blood T cell repertoires in COVID-19. The CDR3 is 13 amino acids. The V segment lost 7 bases and the J segment 5 bases; nucleotides outside the gene matches: 6. CDR1 and CDR2 (germline): SEHNR, FQNEAQ (reference sequence). Authors' methods: The authors estimated nucleated cell counts from reference gene primer amplification. Profiled with immunoSEQ multiplex PCR; TCRdb holds only in-frame clones, not every one. V, J and clone size were drawn from that table, and D and trimming were deduced from the DNA. The sample yields hundreds of thousands of clones, just over 85% seen once.

Sequencing was done on a sample of peripheral blood. This sequence was found in a woman aged 25 to 39 with active or convalescent COVID-19. This rearrangement joins TRBV7-9 to TRBJ2-7; 9 nucleotides align to TRBD1. The chain's CDR3 is CASTGQGPDEQYF. The CDR3 DNA reads TGTGCCAGCACTGGACAGGGGCCCGACGAGCAGTACTTC.